The source of this T cell receptor (beta chain) is a study of blood T cell repertoires in COVID-19. Some clones are missing from TCRdb's copy, which holds only in-frame ones; the method was immunoSEQ multiplex PCR. The sample holds approximately 140,000 clones, over 65% seen once. V lost 3 bases and J 8 bases, leaving 11 bases between the germline ends. The length of the CDR3 is 13 residues. J is TRBJ2-1 and V is TRBV12-3 or TRBV12-4; D perhaps matches TRBD2 (6 bases). The sequence was obtained from a man between 65 and 85 years old with acute or convalescent COVID-19. Specimen: peripheral blood. The CDR3 DNA follows: TGTGCCAGCAGTTTCCTCTCTAGCGATGAGCAGTTCTTC. Translating it yields CASSFLSSDEQFF.